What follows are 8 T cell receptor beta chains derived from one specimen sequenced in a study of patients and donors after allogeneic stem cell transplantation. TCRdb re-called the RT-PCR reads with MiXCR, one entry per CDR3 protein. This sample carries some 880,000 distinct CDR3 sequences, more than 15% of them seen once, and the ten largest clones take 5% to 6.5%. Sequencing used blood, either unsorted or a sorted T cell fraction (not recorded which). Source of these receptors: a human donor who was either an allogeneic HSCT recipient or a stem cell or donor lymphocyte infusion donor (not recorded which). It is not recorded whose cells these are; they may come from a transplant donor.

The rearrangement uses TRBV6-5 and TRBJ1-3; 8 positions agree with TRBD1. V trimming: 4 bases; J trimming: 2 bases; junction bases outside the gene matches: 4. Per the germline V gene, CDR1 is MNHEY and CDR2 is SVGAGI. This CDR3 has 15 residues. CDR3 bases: TGTGCCAGCAGTTCTACAGGGGGAGCTGGAAACACCATATATTTT. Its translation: CASSSTGGAGNTIYF.

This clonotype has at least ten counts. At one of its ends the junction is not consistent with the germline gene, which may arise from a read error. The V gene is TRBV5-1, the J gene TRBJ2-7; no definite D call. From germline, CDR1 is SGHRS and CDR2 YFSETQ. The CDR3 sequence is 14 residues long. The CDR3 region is CASSFSPGSYEQYF. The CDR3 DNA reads TGTGCCAGCAGTTTTTCTCCAGGCTCCTACGAGCAGTACTTC.

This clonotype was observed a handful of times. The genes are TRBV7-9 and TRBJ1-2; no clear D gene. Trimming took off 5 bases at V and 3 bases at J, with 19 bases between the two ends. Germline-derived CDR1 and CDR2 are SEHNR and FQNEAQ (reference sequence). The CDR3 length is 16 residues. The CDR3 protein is CASSRLLRVGDYGYTF. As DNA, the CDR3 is TGTGCCAGCAGCCGACTCCTCCGGGTAGGAGACTATGGCTACACCTTC.

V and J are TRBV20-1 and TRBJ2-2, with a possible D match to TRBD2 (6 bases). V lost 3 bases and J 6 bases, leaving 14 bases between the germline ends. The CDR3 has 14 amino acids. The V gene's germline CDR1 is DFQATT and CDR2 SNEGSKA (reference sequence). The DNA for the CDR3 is TGCAGTGCTAGGCTCACGACTAGTTCCGGGGAGCTGTTTTTT. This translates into CSARLTTSSGELFF.

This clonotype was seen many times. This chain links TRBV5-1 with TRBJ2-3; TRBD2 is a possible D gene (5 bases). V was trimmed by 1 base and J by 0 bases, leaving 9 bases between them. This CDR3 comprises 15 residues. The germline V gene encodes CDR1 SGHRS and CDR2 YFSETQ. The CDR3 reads CASSLNSDSTDTQYF. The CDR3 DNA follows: TGCGCCAGCAGCTTGAATAGCGACAGCACAGATACGCAGTATTTT.

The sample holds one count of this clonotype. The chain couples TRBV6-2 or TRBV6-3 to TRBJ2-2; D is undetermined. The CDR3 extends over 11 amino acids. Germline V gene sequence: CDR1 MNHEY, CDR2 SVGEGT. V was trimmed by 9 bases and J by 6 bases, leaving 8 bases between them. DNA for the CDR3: TGTGCCAGTCAGTGGGCCGGGGAGCTGTTTTTT. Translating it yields CASQWAGELFF.

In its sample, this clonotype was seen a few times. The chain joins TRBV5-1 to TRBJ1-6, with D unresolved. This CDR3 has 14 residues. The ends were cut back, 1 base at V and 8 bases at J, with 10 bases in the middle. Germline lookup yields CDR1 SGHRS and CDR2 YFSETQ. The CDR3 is CASSLPKADSPLHF. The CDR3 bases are TGCGCCAGCAGCTTGCCAAAAGCGGATTCACCCCTCCACTTT.

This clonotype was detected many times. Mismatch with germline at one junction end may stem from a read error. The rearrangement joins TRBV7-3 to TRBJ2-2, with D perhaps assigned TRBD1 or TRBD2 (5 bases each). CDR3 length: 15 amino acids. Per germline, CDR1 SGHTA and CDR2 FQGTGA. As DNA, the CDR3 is TGCGCCAGCAGCCCCCGGGGCGCCAACACCGGGGAGCTGTTTTTT. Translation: CASSPRGANTGELFF.